The clone carrying this T cell receptor (beta chain) was counted only a few times. Germline lookup yields CDR1 LGHDT and CDR2 YNNKEL (reference sequence). The trim removed 4 bases at V and 7 bases at J, leaving 12 bases unmatched. The CDR3 is made up of 16 amino acids. Under the authors' procedure: Researchers report that nucleated cell counts were estimated from reference gene primer amplification. The repertoire was sequenced with immunoSEQ multiplex PCR; TCRdb's copy has only in-frame clones and lacks some. The V and J calls and clone size were taken over from that table, and D and trimming were inferred from the DNA. The table records 200,000 to 250,000 clones, roughly 83% of them present only once. This sample is part of a study of blood T cell repertoires in COVID-19. Study at large: The United States, Italy and Spain were the sources of the acute and convalescent COVID-19 samples. From T cells, B-cell-depleted T cells, or PBMCs came the material, which was cDNA or gDNA.

Sequenced: peripheral blood. The gene calls are TRBV3-1 (or the pseudogene TRBV3-2) and TRBJ2-3; TRBD1 agrees at 9 bases. The sequence was obtained from a man at least 80 years old with acute or convalescent COVID-19. The CDR3 DNA reads TGTGCCAGCAGCCTCCTTGGAGGGGACAGGGCTTATACGCAGTATTTT. Amino acids: CASSLLGGDRAYTQYF.